The 20 T cell receptor beta chains reported below all come from one sample, sequenced in a study of T cells after yellow fever vaccination. TCRdb re-derived calls from the 5' RACE reads in MiXCR, one entry per CDR3 protein. Seen here are more than 200,000 distinct CDR3 sequences, more than 3.5% observed once, and the top ten hold about 19%. The sample was PBMCs, taken 15 days after the yellow fever booster vaccination. Receptor source: a man younger than 35 who received the YFV17D yellow fever vaccine.

This clonotype was counted ten times or more. J is TRBJ1-5 and V is TRBV10-2; D call uncertain. The CDR3 is 14 residues long. CDR1 and CDR2 from the germline V gene are WSHSY and SAAADI. V was pared by 4 bases and J by 1 base, with 8 bases between. CDR3 nucleotides: TGCGCCAGCAGTGTTGTGGCGAGCAATCAGCCCCAGCATTTT. Its protein product is CASSVVASNQPQHF.

This clonotype was seen many times. This rearrangement joins TRBV9 to TRBJ2-3; D assignment may be TRBD1 or TRBD2 (5 bases each). V was cut by 0 bases and J by 8 bases, with 16 bases left in between. There are 15 residues in the CDR3. Germline V gene data show CDR1 as SGDLS and CDR2 as YYNGEE. CDR3 DNA sequence: TGTGCCAGCAGCGTAGGAAGGGGAGCCTTAGCTACGCAGTATTTT. Residues: CASSVGRGALATQYF.

V and J are TRBV30 and TRBJ1-5; no clear D gene. The CDR3 covers 13 residues. Per the germline V gene, CDR1 is GTSNPN and CDR2 is SVGIG (reference sequence). V lost 4 bases and J 2 bases, leaving 9 bases between the germline ends. The CDR3 reads CAWKGLGNQPQHF. CDR3 DNA: TGTGCCTGGAAAGGGTTGGGCAATCAGCCCCAGCATTTT. The full variable domain, completed using reference TRBV30 and TRBJ1-5, is SQTIHQWPATLVQPVGSPLSLECTVEGTSNPNLYWYRQAAGRGLQLLFYSVGIGQISSEVPQNLSASRPQDRQFILSSKKLLLSDSGFYLCAWKGLGNQPQHFGDGTRLSIL.

Ten or more counts support this clonotype. The J gene is TRBJ2-2, the V gene TRBV18; D unclear. Per germline, CDR1 KGHSH and CDR2 LQKENI. V was trimmed by 3 bases and J by 1 base, leaving 9 bases between them. The CDR3 contains 15 residues. CDR3 sequence reads: CASSPRQRNTGELFF. The DNA of the CDR3 is TGTGCCAGCTCACCCCGGCAGAGGAACACCGGGGAGCTGTTTTTT.

The sample holds many counts of this clonotype. This chain connects TRBV30 to TRBJ1-1, with D hard to call. Germline V gene lookup returns CDR1 GTSNPN and CDR2 SVGIG (reference sequence). The CDR3 is 11 amino acids. V was shortened by 3 bases and J by 5 bases, with 7 bases between the two germline ends. CDR3 loop: CAWRVRTEAFF. In DNA form, the CDR3 reads TGTGCCTGGAGGGTCAGGACTGAAGCTTTCTTT.

There are many counts of this clonotype. The chain carries TRBV5-6 and TRBJ1-5; tentatively, D is TRBD1 (5 bases). The length of the CDR3 is 15 residues. Trimming left V 0 bases short and J 3 bases short, with 10 bases between. The germline CDR1 and CDR2 sequences are SGHDT and YYEEEE. CDR3 nucleotides: TGTGCCAGCAGCTTGGGGGGCAGGTTCAATCAGCCCCAGCATTTT. Its protein product is CASSLGGRFNQPQHF.

This clonotype has a count of ten or more. V usage is TRBV29-1 and J usage is TRBJ2-3, with a weak D call TRBD2 (5 bases). CDR3 length equals 12 residues. Germline V gene sequence: CDR1 SQVTM, CDR2 ANQGSEA. Trimming took 6 bases from V and 4 from J, leaving 11 bases between them. The CDR3 protein is CSVTLGSDTQYF. The CDR3 DNA reads as TGCAGCGTCACACTAGGCTCAGATACGCAGTATTTT.

This clonotype has ten or more counts. The chain uses TRBV12-3 or TRBV12-4 and TRBJ1-3; tentatively, D is TRBD1 (5 bases). The CDR3 runs to 14 residues. The V and J ends lost 5 bases and 3 bases respectively, with 11 bases between them. CDR3 DNA: TGTGCCAGCAGTCCTGACAGACTTGGAAACACCATATATTTT. Its protein is CASSPDRLGNTIYF.

This clonotype was seen ten or more times. The chain employs TRBV12-3 or TRBV12-4 and TRBJ1-1; 7 bases match TRBD1. CDR3 length: 14 amino acids. The trim removed 6 bases at V and 2 bases at J, leaving 6 bases unmatched. The CDR3 protein is CASRRDSINTEAFF. CDR3 in DNA: TGTGCCAGCAGACGGGACAGTATTAACACTGAAGCTTTCTTT.

The chain employs TRBV7-2 and TRBJ1-5, with D hard to call. Trimming took off 8 bases at V and 3 bases at J, with 11 bases between the two ends. Germline lookup yields CDR1 SGHTA and CDR2 FQGNSA. The CDR3 totals 13 residues. The CDR3 is CASGGVNNQPQHF. CDR3 nucleotide sequence: TGTGCCAGCGGAGGTGTAAACAATCAGCCCCAGCATTTT.

This clonotype was counted ten times or more. This rearrangement joins TRBV15 to TRBJ2-4; 8 bases agree with TRBD2. Trimming took 5 bases from V and 0 from J; bases not matched to a gene: 15. The CDR3 totals 19 residues. Germline loops: CDR1 LNHNV, CDR2 YYDKDF (reference sequence). The CDR3 spells CATSAISLSGALAKNIQYF. The CDR3 bases are TGTGCCACCAGCGCCATCTCCCTTAGCGGGGCGCTAGCCAAAAACATTCAGTACTTC. Complete variable domain (other parts from reference TRBV15 and TRBJ2-4): DAMVIQNPRYQVTQFGKPVTLSCSQTLNHNVMYWYQQKSSQAPKLLFHYYDKDFNNEADTPDNFQSRRPNTSFCFLDIRSPGLGDTAMYLCATSAISLSGALAKNIQYFGAGTRLSVL.

In its sample, this clonotype was seen many times. V gene TRBV5-1 combines with J gene TRBJ2-3, with a tentative D call TRBD2 (6 bases). The CDR3 has 15 residues. V was trimmed by 0 bases and J by 1 base, leaving 9 bases between them. Germline V CDR1 and CDR2: SGHRS, YFSETQ. CDR3 in amino acids: CASSLVASGTDTQYF. CDR3 DNA sequence: TGCGCCAGCAGCTTGGTTGCTAGCGGCACAGATACGCAGTATTTT. The whole variable domain, remainder taken from reference TRBV5-1 and TRBJ2-3, is KAGVTQTPRYLIKTRGQQVTLSCSPISGHRSVSWYQQTPGQGLQFLFEYFSETQRNKGNFPGRFSGRQFSNSRSEMNVSTLELGDSALYLCASSLVASGTDTQYFGPGTRLTVL.

This clonotype was detected ten times or more. The gene calls are TRBV12-3 or TRBV12-4 and TRBJ2-3, with TRBD2 matching over 13 bases. With 5 bases clipped from V and 0 bases from J, the junction kept 11 bases outside the gene matches. The CDR3 has 19 residues. The CDR3 is CASSDPGLAGALSTDTQYF. Here the CDR3 DNA reads TGTGCCAGCAGTGACCCTGGACTAGCGGGGGCCCTTAGCACAGATACGCAGTATTTT.

A remark on this clonotype: Being one base from a much bigger clone, this may be a read error. The rearrangement uses TRBV12-3 or TRBV12-4 and TRBJ1-2; D may be TRBD1 (5 bases). The CDR3 sequence is 17 residues long. Trimming took off 3 bases at V and 4 bases at J, with 21 bases between the two ends. This CDR3 reads CASSLEGYQPLGYGYTF. The CDR3 nucleotides read TGTGCCAGCAGTTTGGAGGGGTACCAACCCCTGGGCTATGGCTACACCTTC.

This clonotype was detected many times. This sequence joins TRBV4-1 and TRBJ1-6; a possible D gene is TRBD1 (5 bases). V lost 2 bases and J 2 bases, leaving 10 bases between the germline ends. The germline V gene encodes CDR1 MGHRA and CDR2 YSYEKL. The length of the CDR3 is 16 residues. The CDR3 sequence: CASSQKGPPYNSPLHF. The CDR3 DNA is TGCGCCAGCAGCCAAAAGGGACCGCCCTATAATTCACCCCTCCACTTT.

This clonotype was counted a few times. Compared with germline, one end of the junction differs, possibly owing to a read error. The chain couples TRBV3-1 to TRBJ1-4; D unresolved. Germline V gives CDR1 LGHDT, CDR2 YNNKEL (reference sequence). This CDR3 contains 12 residues. The CDR3 region is CASSQEGRASIF. As DNA, the CDR3 is TGTGCCAGCAGCCAAGAAGGAAGGGCCTCGATTTTT.

At least ten counts were recorded for this clonotype. This chain links TRBV27 with TRBJ2-3, with 7 bases fitting TRBD1. The CDR3 has 17 residues. Trimming at V came to 1 base and at J to 3 bases, leaving 10 bases not matched to a gene. Per the germline V gene, CDR1 is MNHEY and CDR2 is SMNVEV (reference sequence). The CDR3 nucleotides are TGTGCCAGCAGTTTATTGTGTTTGACAGGGTGGACAGATACGCAGTATTTT. This gives the protein CASSLLCLTGWTDTQYF.

The chain is built from TRBV7-2 and TRBJ2-5; 8 bases fit TRBD1. The CDR3 consists of 16 residues. Germline V CDR1 and CDR2: SGHTA, FQGNSA. V lost 3 bases and J lost 5; bases outside the gene matches: 11. CDR3 region: CASSLDRASSGETQYF. As DNA, the CDR3 is TGTGCCAGCAGCTTGGACAGGGCCTCGAGCGGTGAGACCCAGTACTTC.

This chain uses TRBV7-2 with TRBJ2-7; 8 bases are shared with TRBD2. Trimming at V came to 7 bases and at J to 7 bases, leaving 12 bases not matched to a gene. CDR1 and CDR2 (germline): SGHTA, FQGNSA. This CDR3 region has 14 residues. The CDR3 loop is CASTGGTSGREQYF. DNA of the CDR3: TGTGCCAGCACGGGGGGGACCTCAGGGAGGGAGCAGTACTTC.

This clonotype was recorded at least ten times. This chain joins TRBV5-1 and TRBJ1-2; 9 bases match TRBD1. The trim removed 4 bases at V and 4 bases at J, leaving 8 bases unmatched. The germline V gene encodes CDR1 SGHRS and CDR2 YFSETQ. The CDR3 loop spans 15 amino acids. CDR3 nucleotide sequence: TGCGCCAGCAGCGAGGGACAGGGATTCGCCTATGGCTACACCTTC. Translating it yields CASSEGQGFAYGYTF.